One sample yielded the 13 T cell receptor beta chains listed below, sequenced in a study of spatial heterogeneity in lung cancer. TCRdb called the 5' RACE reads again in MiXCR, with one record for every CDR3 protein. The data hold about 92,000 distinct CDR3 sequences, with approximately 12% observed a single time. Time point noted: sample taken at primary tumor resection. The starting material was PBMCs, obtained at surgery. Source of these receptors: a male donor with early-stage non-small cell lung cancer.

This clonotype occurred a few times. The chain recombines TRBV9 with TRBJ1-6; D remains ambiguous. With 4 bases removed from V and 9 bases from J, the gap between germline ends came to 23 bases. Per the germline V gene, CDR1 is SGDLS and CDR2 is YYNGEE. The CDR3 totals 17 residues. The CDR3 here is CASSLGPIRGSTSPLHF. For the CDR3, the DNA is TGTGCCAGCAGCCTAGGACCCATTCGGGGATCTACTTCACCCCTCCACTTT.

This clonotype was recorded many times. This sequence joins TRBV7-9 and TRBJ2-7; D uncertain. Germline values: CDR1 SEHNR, CDR2 FQNEAQ (reference sequence). The CDR3 contains 13 residues. Trimming removed 7 bases at V and 0 bases at J, with 10 bases between. The CDR3 nucleotides are TGTGCCAGCAAATCGACCAACTCCTACGAGCAGTACTTC. Encoded protein: CASKSTNSYEQYF. The complete variable domain, with remaining parts taken from reference TRBV7-9 and TRBJ2-7, reads DTGVSQNPRHKITKRGQNVTFRCDPISEHNRLYWYRQTLGQGPEFLTYFQNEAQLEKSRLLSDRFSAERPKGSFSTLEIQRTEQGDSAMYLCASKSTNSYEQYFGPGTRLTVT.

A few counts support this clonotype. The rearrangement uses TRBV2 and TRBJ1-4, with 7 bases aligning to TRBD1. The CDR3 extends over 15 amino acids. V lost 3 bases to trimming and J lost 5 bases; unmatched junction nucleotides: 6. Germline values: CDR1 SNHLY, CDR2 FYNNEI. The CDR3 here is CASSDAGQKNEKLFF. The CDR3 DNA follows: TGTGCCAGCAGTGATGCGGGACAGAAGAATGAAAAACTGTTTTTT.

This sequence joins TRBV20-1 and TRBJ2-1; 8 bases agree with TRBD1. The CDR3 contains 13 residues. The germline V gene encodes CDR1 DFQATT and CDR2 SNEGSKA (reference sequence). The J segment lost 6 bases and the V segment lost 0 bases, leaving 1 base of the junction unmatched. The CDR3 DNA follows: TGCAGTGCTAGAGATACAGGGGGCAATGAGCAGTTCTTC. It yields the protein CSARDTGGNEQFF.

This rearrangement joins TRBV11-2 to TRBJ2-5, with D perhaps assigned TRBD1 or TRBD2 (6 bases each). CDR1 is SGHAT, CDR2 FQNNGV, per germline. The CDR3 covers 13 residues. Trimming stripped 11 bases from V and 2 bases from J, with 15 bases between. The CDR3 DNA sequence: TGTGCCGGGGGGCGGGGAAGGCAAGAGACCCAGTACTTC. Translating it yields CAGGRGRQETQYF.

This clonotype has a handful of counts. The rearrangement uses TRBV20-1 and TRBJ2-5; 10 nucleotides agree with TRBD1. Looked up from germline, CDR1 is DFQATT and CDR2 is SNEGSKA (reference sequence). The length of the CDR3 is 13 residues. The V gene end was trimmed by 6 bases and the J gene end by 5 bases; junction bases not matched to a gene: 6. DNA for the CDR3: TGCAGTGCGCGGACAGGGGGTTTCGAGACCCAGTACTTC. Amino acids: CSARTGGFETQYF.

This CDR3 reads CSARDRGAGELFF. In DNA, the CDR3 is TGCAGTGCTAGAGACAGGGGGGCCGGGGAGCTGTTTTTT. The gene calls are TRBV20-1 and TRBJ2-2; possible D gene TRBD1, 7 bases. Germline CDR1 is DFQATT and CDR2 is SNEGSKA (reference sequence). Trimming stripped 0 bases from V and 6 bases from J, with 8 bases between. CDR3 size: 13 residues.

This clonotype turned up a few times. This rearrangement joins TRBV7-9 to TRBJ2-4, with unresolved D. The CDR3 is 14 amino acids. Trimming left V 3 bases short and J 2 bases short, with 8 bases between. In germline, CDR1 is SEHNR, CDR2 FQNEAQ (reference sequence). CDR3 loop: CASSFRASKNIQYF. The CDR3 DNA is TGTGCCAGCAGCTTTCGGGCCTCCAAAAACATTCAGTACTTC.

This clonotype was found a few times. The chain joins TRBV7-2 to TRBJ2-3, with 14 bases lining up with TRBD2. Germline V gene sequence: CDR1 SGHTA, CDR2 FQGNSA. J lost 9 bases, V lost 8 bases, and 10 bases had no gene match. The CDR3 length is 15 residues. CDR3 sequence reads: CASAPGTSGSGTQYF. The CDR3 coding sequence is TGTGCCAGCGCCCCCGGGACTAGCGGGAGTGGGACGCAGTATTTT.

This clonotype was counted ten times or more. The genes are TRBV18 and TRBJ2-5; D gene uncertain. The V and J ends lost 8 bases and 1 base respectively, with 5 bases between them. There are 11 residues in the CDR3. Germline lookup yields CDR1 KGHSH and CDR2 LQKENI. CDR3 region: CASSPQETQYF. In DNA, the CDR3 is TGTGCCAGCAGCCCCCAAGAGACCCAGTACTTC.

Only a few counts were recorded for this clonotype. The CDR3 region is CASSLGQTEETQYF. CDR3 in DNA: TGCGCCAGCAGCTTAGGACAGACGGAAGAGACCCAGTACTTC. The chain recombines TRBV5-1 with TRBJ2-5; possibly TRBD1 for D (6 bases). V was cut by 2 bases and J by 3 bases, with 11 bases left in between. The V gene's germline CDR1 is SGHRS and CDR2 YFSETQ. The CDR3 has 14 amino acids.

This clonotype has more than one count but fewer than ten. V and J are TRBV20-1 and TRBJ2-5; no clear D gene. Germline lookup yields CDR1 DFQATT and CDR2 SNEGSKA (reference sequence). The CDR3 has 14 residues. The V end was cut by 1 base, the J end by 0 bases, with 9 bases between. This chain's CDR3 is CSARARRHQETQYF. The CDR3 nucleotides are TGCAGTGCTAGAGCGAGACGGCACCAAGAGACCCAGTACTTC.

This clonotype was detected only a few times. The J gene is TRBJ1-1, the V gene TRBV6-5; D perhaps matches TRBD1 (6 bases). Germline values: CDR1 MNHEY, CDR2 SVGAGI. The CDR3 is 15 amino acids. The V end was cut by 7 bases, the J end by 5 bases, with 20 bases between. The CDR3 sequence: CASTESWGLGTEAFF. CDR3 bases: TGTGCCAGCACTGAAAGTTGGGGGCTAGGGACTGAAGCTTTCTTT.